Listed below are T cell receptor beta chains from one sample, sequenced in a study of human T cells and chemical hapten exposure. TCRdb used MiXCR to reprocess the RACE reads, holding one entry per CDR3 protein. The sample has about 98,000 distinct CDR3 sequences, under 14% seen once. The material sequenced was whole blood, taken in connection with sensitization to the hapten diphenylcyclopropenone (DPC). All receptors derive from a woman aged 60 to 75 with alopecia areata. Some clones in this sample may be carry-over from other donors' samples. The CDR3 runs from the conserved cysteine through the conserved F or W. A D gene is named only where the DNA matches it firmly. Clone sizes are given selectively: once, few, many, or a class where the clone is expanded.

d_gene: TRBD1; v_gene: TRBV27; j_gene: TRBJ1-2; abundance: few; CDR3nt: TGTGCCAGCAGTTTAGGGGGACAGGGGTTTGGCTACACCTTC; CDR3aa: CASSLGGQGFGYTF
d_gene: TRBD2; v_gene: TRBV2; j_gene: TRBJ2-5; abundance: many; CDR3nt: TGTGCCAGCAGTGAGAGCGGGGGGGGACGGACCCAGTACTTC; CDR3aa: CASSESGGGRTQYF
d_gene: NA; v_gene: TRBV6-1; j_gene: TRBJ2-1; abundance: NA; CDR3nt: TGTGCCAGCAGTGAAAGGCGGGTCAGGGTAGGCAATGAGCAGTTCTTC; CDR3aa: CASSERRVRVGNEQFF
d_gene: TRBD1; v_gene: TRBV20-1; j_gene: TRBJ2-3; abundance: few; CDR3nt: TGCAGTGCTACCCCCCTGGGAACACAGGGGGCACCGTATTTT; CDR3aa: CSATPLGTQGAPYF
d_gene: TRBD1; v_gene: TRBV19; j_gene: TRBJ2-3; abundance: many; CDR3nt: TGTGCCAGTAGTAGCGACAGGGTAAGGGCAGATACGCAGTATTTT; CDR3aa: CASSSDRVRADTQYF
d_gene: NA; v_gene: TRBV6-6; j_gene: TRBJ2-7; abundance: NA; CDR3nt: TGTGCCAGCAGTTACTCTCCGCAGAGCGAGCAGTACTTC; CDR3aa: CASSYSPQSEQYF
d_gene: NA; v_gene: TRBV5-1; j_gene: TRBJ1-1; abundance: few; CDR3nt: TGCGCCAGCAGCTTCAGGGGAATAGGACAGCCGAACACTGAAGCTTTCTTT; CDR3aa: CASSFRGIGQPNTEAFF
d_gene: TRBD2; v_gene: TRBV6-1; j_gene: TRBJ2-2; abundance: many; CDR3nt: TGTGCCAGCAGTACCGCACTAGCGGGGGGCGTGAGTACCGGGGAGCTGTTTTTT; CDR3aa: CASSTALAGGVSTGELFF
d_gene: NA; v_gene: TRBV9; j_gene: TRBJ1-1; abundance: many; CDR3nt: TGTGCCAGCAGCGTAAGCCTCGCGGGGACTGAAGCTTTCTTT; CDR3aa: CASSVSLAGTEAFF
d_gene: NA; v_gene: TRBV6-1; j_gene: TRBJ2-1; abundance: NA; CDR3nt: TGTGCCAGCAGTGATTGGGAGAAGCAGTTCTTC; CDR3aa: CASSDWEKQFF
d_gene: TRBD2; v_gene: TRBV5-1; j_gene: TRBJ2-1; abundance: once; CDR3nt: TGCGCCAGCAGCGGGACTAGTTATGAGCAGTTCTTC; CDR3aa: CASSGTSYEQFF
d_gene: NA; v_gene: TRBV7-6; j_gene: TRBJ2-1; abundance: NA; CDR3nt: TGTGCCAGCAGCCTGTCTACTGGGCAGGGAGGGGGGAGCGCCTACAATGAGCAGTTCTTC; CDR3aa: CASSLSTGQGGGSAYNEQFF
d_gene: NA; v_gene: TRBV11-2; j_gene: TRBJ2-7; abundance: few; CDR3nt: TGTGCCAGCAGCTCGGGACTTTCCTACGAGCAGTACTTC; CDR3aa: CASSSGLSYEQYF
d_gene: NA; v_gene: TRBV10-3; j_gene: TRBJ2-2; abundance: many; CDR3nt: TGTGCCATCAGTGAGTCGGCCCCCGGGGAGCTGTTTTTT; CDR3aa: CAISESAPGELFF
d_gene: TRBD1; v_gene: TRBV2; j_gene: TRBJ1-2; abundance: many; CDR3nt: TGTGCCAGTATCCGGACAGGGGGAGCCTATGGCTACACCTTC; CDR3aa: CASIRTGGAYGYTF
d_gene: TRBD2; v_gene: TRBV7-9; j_gene: TRBJ2-1; abundance: many; CDR3nt: TGTGCCAGCAGCTCCCGCGGGGGGCCTAAAAGCAATGAGCAGTTCTTC; CDR3aa: CASSSRGGPKSNEQFF
d_gene: NA; v_gene: TRBV7-2; j_gene: TRBJ1-4; abundance: NA; CDR3nt: TGTGCCAGCAGCTTCTCCCACCCTGAAAAACTGTTTTTT; CDR3aa: CASSFSHPEKLFF
d_gene: TRBD2; v_gene: TRBV2; j_gene: TRBJ2-3; abundance: NA; CDR3nt: TGTGCCAGCAGTGAGAGAGCGGGGGGGTCACGAGGCACAGATACGCAGTATTTT; CDR3aa: CASSERAGGSRGTDTQYF
d_gene: NA; v_gene: TRBV27; j_gene: TRBJ2-6; abundance: few; CDR3nt: TGTGCCAGCAGTTTCGACCAGGCTGGGGCCAACGTCCTGACTTTC; CDR3aa: CASSFDQAGANVLTF
d_gene: NA; v_gene: TRBV12-3/TRBV12-4; j_gene: TRBJ2-3; abundance: many; CDR3nt: TGTGCCAGCAGTTTAGGACGATTAAGCACAGATACGCAGTATTTT; CDR3aa: CASSLGRLSTDTQYF
d_gene: TRBD1; v_gene: TRBV7-8; j_gene: TRBJ1-6; abundance: few; CDR3nt: TGTGCCAGCAGCAAGGACAGGGGATCCTCAAGCTCCTATAATTCACCCCTCCACTTT; CDR3aa: CASSKDRGSSSSYNSPLHF
d_gene: NA; v_gene: TRBV19; j_gene: TRBJ1-2; abundance: many; CDR3nt: TGTGCCAGTAGTATTGACAGAAACTATGGCTACACCTTC; CDR3aa: CASSIDRNYGYTF
d_gene: TRBD2; v_gene: TRBV20-1; j_gene: TRBJ2-5; abundance: many; CDR3nt: TGCAGTGCCATACCGACTAGCGGGGGCCAAGAGACCCAGTACTTC; CDR3aa: CSAIPTSGGQETQYF
d_gene: NA; v_gene: TRBV20-1; j_gene: TRBJ2-1; abundance: many; CDR3nt: TGCAGTGCTGACCAGCGACGTGGTGAGCAGTTCTTC; CDR3aa: CSADQRRGEQFF
d_gene: NA; v_gene: TRBV14; j_gene: TRBJ1-6; abundance: many; CDR3nt: TGTGCCAGCAGCCAAGTATCAGGGGCGGCTTTTTCACCCCTCCACTTT; CDR3aa: CASSQVSGAAFSPLHF
d_gene: NA; v_gene: TRBV5-6; j_gene: TRBJ1-1; abundance: NA; CDR3nt: TGTGCCAGCAGCCGATGGGGCGGGAACACTGAAGCTTTCTTT; CDR3aa: CASSRWGGNTEAFF